The subject of this entry is one T cell receptor beta chain. This clone was seen a few times. Its cognate antigen has yet to be identified. The record has no base qualities; no much larger clone is one base away. Taken with the paper, the label for time point translates to: at surgical resection after neoadjuvant nivolumab +/- ipilimumab. Samples came from the phase 2 randomized NEOSTAR trial, which tested neoadjuvant nivolumab or nivolumab plus ipilimumab followed by surgery in operable NSCLC. The data derive from a study of neoadjuvant nivolumab and ipilimumab in lung cancer (dated by TCRdb to 2020 to 2022). For context, the study as a whole: Intravenous nivolumab was dosed at 3 mg/kg on days 1, 15 and 29, and in the combination arm ipilimumab 1 mg/kg was added on day 1 only. For each study arm, the primary endpoint of the trial was the rate of major pathologic response (MPR) in the intention-to-treat population. The trial treated roughly 42 patients with operable NSCLC: about 23 were randomized to nivolumab monotherapy and around 20 to nivolumab plus ipilimumab. The study compared TCR repertoires in pretherapy (baseline) peripheral blood with TCR repertoires in tumors resected at surgery following neoadjuvant immune checkpoint blockade. Seven patients had matched pretherapy and resected tumor pairs analyzed, with four treated with nivolumab and three with nivolumab plus ipilimumab. Paper-wide results and their limitations: Pretherapy blood TCR richness correlated positively with richness in tumors resected after neoadjuvant therapy (Spearman R ~ 0.79). No significant correlation was found between TCR clonality and pathologic tumor regression, and only one major-pathologic-response sample was available for the clonality analysis. Greater TCR richness and clonality were observed in resected tumors than in tumor-adjacent uninvolved lung, and increases were observed in more dual-therapy-treated tumors. TCR sequencing was performed in a small number of samples. From pretherapy to surgery, tumor T-cell richness and clonality went up in three of three dual-therapy tumors, versus only two of four nivolumab-treated tumors.

The library was obtained by the immunoSEQ multiplex PCR assay. As for the original processing: Repertoires were summarized in terms of richness and clonality, and significantly expanded and contracted clones between pre- and post-therapy samples were identified. The immuneACCESS repertoire file appears here via TCRdb, limited to in-frame rearrangements. These files lack a portion of the clones; in checked studies, under half of the deficit traces to unresolved V genes, and the cause of the others is not known. The DNA was the basis for D and trimming; V, J and clone size are from that table. The sample table shows 6,400 or so clones, and about 61% are seen once. Jointly, the top ten make up about 14% of the sample. Looking up the germline V gene (reference sequence) yields CDR1 MNHEY and CDR2 SMNVEV. The CDR3 runs 16 residues from the cysteine to the phenylalanine. Only the CDR3 DNA is retained, 48 bases long and in frame from the first base. The trim is 6 bases for V and 0 bases for J, with a gap of 12 bases between the germline ends.

The rearranged chain carries TRBV27 and TRBJ2-6, with TRBD2 tentatively as D gene (6 bases match). The sequence was obtained from an adult with non-small cell lung cancer. This specimen was tumor tissue, taken after neoadjuvant nivolumab, alone or with ipilimumab, at or shortly before surgery. The sequenced DNA: TGTGCCAGCAGCCCCATCGGGAGCTCTGGGGCCAACGTCCTGACTTTC. This codes for CASSPIGSSGANVLTF.